The T cell receptor (beta chain) described here comes from a study of T cells in Graves' hyperthyroidism and ophthalmopathy. Using RNA transcripts as the source, TCR beta CDR3 regions were amplified. The TCR CDR3 was amplified in a first-round RT-PCR using the HTBI primer set. TCRdb passed the multiplex PCR reads through MiXCR, listing each CDR3 protein once. The sample consists of some 460,000 distinct CDR3 sequences, around 14% of them appearing once. For Graves' hyperthyroidism to be stable, ophthalmopathy could not progress within 18 months. Investigators excluded patients with uncontrolled infection, other autoimmune disease, pregnancy or lactation. Looked up from germline, CDR1 is SEHNR and CDR2 is FQNEAQ (reference sequence). V lost 5 bases, J lost 4 bases, and 20 bases lay in between. The CDR3 has 17 residues. This clonotype was observed a few times.

The chain carries TRBV7-9 and TRBJ1-4; perhaps TRBD1 as D (6 bases). The source material was blood. The sequence derives from a woman younger than 30 with Graves' hyperthyroidism. DNA for the CDR3: TGTGCCAGCAGCACCGGACAGTTACCCTCGGGTAATGAAAAACTGTTTTTT. It specifies CASSTGQLPSGNEKLFF.